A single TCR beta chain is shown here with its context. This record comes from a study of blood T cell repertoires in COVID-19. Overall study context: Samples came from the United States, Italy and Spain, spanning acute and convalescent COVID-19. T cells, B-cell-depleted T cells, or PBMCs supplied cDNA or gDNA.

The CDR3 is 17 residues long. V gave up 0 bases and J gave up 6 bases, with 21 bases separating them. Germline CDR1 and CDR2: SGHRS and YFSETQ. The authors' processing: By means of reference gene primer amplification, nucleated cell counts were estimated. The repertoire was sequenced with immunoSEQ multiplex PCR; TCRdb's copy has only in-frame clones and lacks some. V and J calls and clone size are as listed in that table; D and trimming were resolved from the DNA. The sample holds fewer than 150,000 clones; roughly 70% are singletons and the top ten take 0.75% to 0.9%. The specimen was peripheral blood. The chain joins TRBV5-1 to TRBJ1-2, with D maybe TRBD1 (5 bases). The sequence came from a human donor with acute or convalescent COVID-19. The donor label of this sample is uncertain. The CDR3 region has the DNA TGCGCCAGCAGCTTGGTTCACGACGCTTCCACGGGGGATGGCTACACCTTC. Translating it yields CASSLVHDASTGDGYTF.